This T cell receptor (beta chain) was recovered during a study of OX40 agonist ivuxolimab in advanced cancers. TCRdb's copy holds only in-frame clones and misses some; the assay was immunoSEQ multiplex PCR. Of around 72,000 clones listed, 75% to 90% were seen once; the top ten hold approximately 10%. Germline V gene data show CDR1 as MNHNS and CDR2 as SASEGT. This CDR3 has 16 residues. Trimming took 2 bases from V and 6 from J; bases not matched to a gene: 10. The sequencing used CD4+ or CD8+ T cells sorted from blood, collected in a trial of the OX40 agonist ivuxolimab. This TCR was recovered from an adult with an advanced solid tumor such as melanoma, head and neck, liver or kidney cancer. The chain couples TRBV6-1 to TRBJ1-5, with TRBD1 matching 7 bases. The CDR3 loop is CASSERERQGFQPQHF. CDR3 in DNA: TGTGCCAGCAGTGAAAGAGAGAGACAGGGATTTCAGCCCCAGCATTTT.